These T cell receptor beta chains were read from a single sample in a study of beta chain features in type 1 diabetes. Profiled with immunoSEQ multiplex PCR; TCRdb holds only in-frame clones, not every one. The sample consists of 600,000 to 750,000 clones, about an eighth of them appearing once. Sequencing input: naive CD4+ T cells from blood. The receptor source for this set is a man aged 25-45 years with type 1 diabetes. CDR3s include the opening cysteine and the closing phenylalanine or tryptophan. Each record gives: clone size, J gene, V gene, CDR3 length, D gene, CDR3 protein, CDR3 DNA. The D gene is left open where the match is weak. Size is omitted from some rows. Given values are once, few, many or a class for expanded clones.

size: .
J: TRBJ2-2
V: TRBV9
length: 14
D: .
CDR3: CASSVLPNTGELFF
DNA: TGTGCCAGCAGCGTACTCCCCAACACCGGGGAGCTGTTTTTT

size: few
J: TRBJ2-5
V: TRBV7-9
length: 14
D: .
CDR3: CASSLLLPQETQYF
DNA: TGTGCCAGCAGCTTATTGCTACCCCAAGAGACCCAGTACTTC

size: .
J: TRBJ1-2
V: TRBV7-2
length: 14
D: .
CDR3: CASSRDTSDYGYTF
DNA: TGTGCCAGCAGCCGGGACACGTCAGACTATGGCTACACCTTC

size: .
J: TRBJ2-4
V: TRBV27
length: 15
D: .
CDR3: CASSLEGLAKNIQYF
DNA: TGTGCCAGCAGTTTAGAGGGACTAGCCAAAAACATTCAGTACTTC

size: .
J: TRBJ1-2
V: TRBV2
length: 15
D: .
CDR3: CASSEEGSAVYGYTF
DNA: TGTGCCAGCAGTGAAGAGGGCAGTGCGGTCTATGGCTACACCTTC

size: .
J: TRBJ1-5
V: TRBV5-6
length: 13
D: .
CDR3: CASSLGGEQPQHF
DNA: TGTGCCAGCAGCTTGGGAGGCGAACAGCCCCAGCATTTT

size: few
J: TRBJ2-7
V: TRBV28
length: 17
D: TRBD1
CDR3: CASSLPQRQGTTYEQYF
DNA: TGTGCCAGCAGTTTACCCCAACGACAGGGCACTACCTACGAGCAGTACTTC

size: .
J: TRBJ2-7
V: TRBV27
length: 14
D: TRBD1
CDR3: CASSFRQGLGEQYF
DNA: TGTGCCAGCAGCTTTCGACAGGGCTTAGGCGAGCAGTACTTC

size: .
J: TRBJ1-5
V: TRBV7-9
length: 14
D: .
CDR3: CASSFTGRDQPQHF
DNA: TGTGCCAGCAGCTTCACGGGAAGAGATCAGCCCCAGCATTTT

size: few
J: TRBJ2-7
V: TRBV28
length: 15
D: .
CDR3: CASSLPPGLGDEQYF
DNA: TGTGCCAGCAGTTTACCCCCGGGACTGGGGGACGAGCAGTACTTC

size: .
J: TRBJ1-2
V: TRBV4-3
length: 13
D: .
CDR3: CASSQEGSYGYTF
DNA: TGCGCCAGCAGCCAAGAGGGCAGCTATGGCTACACCTTC

size: once
J: TRBJ2-5
V: TRBV15
length: 14
D: .
CDR3: CATSRSGGGETQYF
DNA: TGTGCCACCAGCAGATCCGGGGGAGGAGAGACCCAGTACTTC

size: .
J: TRBJ2-4
V: TRBV19
length: 14
D: TRBD1
CDR3: CASRDSIAKNIQYF
DNA: TGTGCCAGCCGGGACAGCATAGCCAAAAACATTCAGTACTTC

size: .
J: TRBJ2-3
V: TRBV12-5
length: 15
D: .
CDR3: CASGYGPEATDTQYF
DNA: TGTGCTAGTGGTTATGGGCCAGAAGCGACAGATACGCAGTATTTT

size: .
J: TRBJ2-5
V: TRBV4-3
length: 18
D: TRBD1
CDR3: CASSQVDVRTGAGETQYF
DNA: TGCGCCAGCAGCCAAGTTGACGTACGGACAGGGGCAGGGGAGACCCAGTACTTC

size: .
J: TRBJ2-3
V: TRBV6-6
length: 15
D: TRBD1
CDR3: CASSSDRAGTDTQYF
DNA: TGTGCCAGCAGTTCGGACAGGGCAGGCACAGATACGCAGTATTTT

size: .
J: TRBJ1-2
V: TRBV9
length: 13
D: .
CDR3: CASSVRNSYGYTF
DNA: TGTGCCAGCAGCGTAAGAAACAGCTATGGCTACACCTTC